This T cell receptor (beta chain) was sequenced during a study of T cells in Graves' hyperthyroidism and ophthalmopathy. Study context: Before any treatment, at initial diagnosis, peripheral blood was collected.

Study observations and caveats: Appearing also in blood were most of the thyroid clonotypes expanded above 0.001.

RNA transcripts served as the template for amplifying TCR beta CDR3 regions. Carried out on the TCR CDR3, a first-round RT-PCR used the HTBI primer set. A single record per CDR3 protein comes from TCRdb applying MiXCR to the multiplex PCR reads. Among 800,000 or so distinct CDR3 sequences listed, over 35% were seen once. CDR3 length: 15 residues. Trimming stripped 0 bases from V and 3 bases from J, with 11 bases between. CDR1 is LGHDT, CDR2 YNNKEL, per germline (reference sequence). This clonotype was seen a few times. Antigen: not known. The source material was blood. The TCR originated in a man younger than 30 with Graves' hyperthyroidism. The chain recombines TRBV3-1 with TRBJ1-1; D ambiguous. CDR3 residues: CASSQDSGPDTEAFF. CDR3 bases: TGTGCCAGCAGCCAAGACTCTGGTCCAGACACTGAAGCTTTCTTT.